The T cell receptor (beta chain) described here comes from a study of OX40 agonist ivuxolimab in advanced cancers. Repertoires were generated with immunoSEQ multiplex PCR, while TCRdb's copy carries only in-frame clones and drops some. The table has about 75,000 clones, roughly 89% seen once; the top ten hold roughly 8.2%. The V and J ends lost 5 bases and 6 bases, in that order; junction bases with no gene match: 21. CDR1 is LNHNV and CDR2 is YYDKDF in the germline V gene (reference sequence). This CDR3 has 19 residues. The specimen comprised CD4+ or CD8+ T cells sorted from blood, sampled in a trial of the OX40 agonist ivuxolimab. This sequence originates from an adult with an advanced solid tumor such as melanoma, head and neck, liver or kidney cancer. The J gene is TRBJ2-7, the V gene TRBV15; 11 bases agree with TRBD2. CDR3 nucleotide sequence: TGTGCCACCAGCGGAGCCTCGTTAGCGGGGGGGCCTTATACAAGCGAGCAGTACTTC. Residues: CATSGASLAGGPYTSEQYF.